This TCR beta chain came from a study of technical replicates of blood from several donors (dated by TCRdb to 2016 to 2017). For this clone: The antigen it recognizes is unknown. Base qualities are not provided; no much larger clone lies one nucleotide away.

Libraries were constructed by the immunoSEQ multiplex PCR assay. TCRdb took over this immuneACCESS table, retaining in-frame rearrangements with V and J assigned. Such tables are incomplete; in checked studies, under half of the missing clones stem from an unresolved V gene, and the remainder is unexplained. The sample table lists roughly 80,000 clones, approximately 91% of them with a count of one. Roughly 0.38% of the sample lies in the top ten. V is pruned by 5 bases and J by 4 bases, leaving 1 base of the junction without a gene match. According to the germline V gene, CDR1 reads SGHTA and CDR2 reads FQGNSA. The CDR3 runs 13 residues from the cysteine to the phenylalanine. The read is trimmed to its CDR3 DNA, 39 bases read in frame from base 1.

The receptor was isolated from a human donor in good health. The sequence joins TRBV7-2 to TRBJ1-2; 10 bases in the middle match TRBD1. The sequencing sample was made of T cells isolated from PBMCs. The encoded CDR3 is CASSRDRGYGYTF. The DNA sequence reads TGTGCCAGCAGCCGGGACAGGGGCTATGGCTACACCTTC.